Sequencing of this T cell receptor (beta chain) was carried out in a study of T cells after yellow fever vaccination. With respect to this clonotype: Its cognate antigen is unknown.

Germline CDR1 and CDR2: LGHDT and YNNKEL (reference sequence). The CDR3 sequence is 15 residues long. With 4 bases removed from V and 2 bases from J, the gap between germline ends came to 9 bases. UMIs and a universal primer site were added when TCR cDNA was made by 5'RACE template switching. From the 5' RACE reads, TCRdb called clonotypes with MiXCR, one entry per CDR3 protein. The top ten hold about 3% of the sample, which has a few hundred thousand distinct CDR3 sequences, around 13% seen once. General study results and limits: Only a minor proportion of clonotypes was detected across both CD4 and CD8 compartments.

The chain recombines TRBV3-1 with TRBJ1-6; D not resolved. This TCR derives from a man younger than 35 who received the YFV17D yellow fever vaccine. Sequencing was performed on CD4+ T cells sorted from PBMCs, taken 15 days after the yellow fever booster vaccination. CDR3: CASSPRPTYNSPLHF. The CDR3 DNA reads TGTGCCAGCAGCCCCCGACCTACCTATAATTCACCCCTCCACTTT.